Shown below are 22 T cell receptor beta chains from a single sample sequenced in a study of CD4 T cells in relation to SARS-CoV-2 and coronaviruses. Method: immunoSEQ multiplex PCR; TCRdb's copy keeps in-frame clones and lacks some. Among tens of thousands of clones listed, 77% were seen once. These receptors have no identified antigens. Input material: memory CD4+ T cells from PBMCs, cultured in vitro. The receptors were gathered from an adult with COVID-19.

This sequence joins TRBV6-2 or TRBV6-3 and TRBJ2-1, with TRBD2 identical over 15 bases. Trimming removed 6 bases from V and 7 bases from J; junction bases left unmatched: 4. Germline V gene lookup returns CDR1 MNHEY and CDR2 SVGEGT. This CDR3 region has 15 residues. In DNA, the CDR3 is TGTGCCAGCAGCCGGACTAGCGGGAGGGCAAATGAGCAGTTCTTC. It specifies CASSRTSGRANEQFF.

The chain has TRBV6-2 or TRBV6-3 and TRBJ2-3, with 8 nucleotides matching TRBD2. Germline loops: CDR1 MNHEY, CDR2 SVGEGT. There are 18 residues in the CDR3. Trimming cost V 2 bases and J 0 bases; bases outside gene matches: 10. CDR3 sequence: CASSYPLLADASTDTQYF. For the CDR3, the DNA is TGTGCCAGCAGTTACCCTTTACTAGCGGACGCTAGCACAGATACGCAGTATTTT.

Here the CDR3 reads CASRGLQFSTDTQYF. CDR3 sequence (DNA): TGTGCCAGCAGGGGACTCCAGTTTAGCACAGATACGCAGTATTTT. The chain is built from TRBV28 and TRBJ2-3; D perhaps matches TRBD2 (6 bases). The germline V gene has CDR1 MDHEN and CDR2 SYDVKM. The ends were cut back, 6 bases at V and 0 bases at J, with 13 bases in the middle. This CDR3 contains 15 residues.

This clone was counted only a few times. In DNA, the CDR3 is TGTGCCAGCAGCAAACGGAGGGTTTCTAAGGAGCTGTTTTTT. This gives the protein CASSKRRVSKELFF. The V call is TRBV7-2, the J call TRBJ2-2, with a tentative D call TRBD2 (6 bases). Trimming took 5 bases from V and 10 from J, leaving 17 bases between them. Germline assignment: CDR1 SGHTA and CDR2 FQGNSA. CDR3 size: 14 residues.

The rearrangement joins TRBV6-5 to TRBJ2-7; the D call may be TRBD1 or TRBD2 (5 bases each). The CDR3 is 14 amino acids. Germline CDR1 is MNHEY and CDR2 is SVGAGI. V lost 7 bases to trimming and J lost 5 bases, with 18 bases between them. The CDR3 coding sequence is TGTGCCAGCACCGAGAGGGGAAGAGGCAACGAGCAGTACTTC. Translation gives CASTERGRGNEQYF.

This chain connects TRBV5-8 to TRBJ1-1, with 9 bases aligning to TRBD1. Germline CDR1 SGHTS, CDR2 YDEGEE. This CDR3 contains 16 residues. V shed 1 base and J 6 bases; nucleotides not matched to a gene: 10. The CDR3 sequence is CASSLNRGRGSAEAFF. CDR3 DNA sequence: TGTGCCAGCAGCTTGAACAGGGGGCGCGGTTCGGCTGAAGCTTTCTTT.

This clone has only one observation. The chain joins TRBV9 to TRBJ2-5; 9 bases agree with TRBD2. This CDR3 is 16 amino acids long. V was clipped by 2 bases and J by 2 bases; unmatched bases: 7. The germline V gene has CDR1 SGDLS and CDR2 YYNGEE. The CDR3 bases are TGTGCCAGCAGCGTCGGCCGGCTAGCGGGGCAAGAGACCCAGTACTTC. Protein product: CASSVGRLAGQETQYF. Combining the CDR3 with reference TRBV9 and TRBJ2-5 gives the whole variable domain DSGVTQTPKHLITATGQRVTLRCSPRSGDLSVYWYQQSLDQGLQFLIQYYNGEERAKGNILERFSAQQFPDLHSELNLSSLELGDSALYFCASSVGRLAGQETQYFGPGTRLLVL.

This chain joins TRBV2 and TRBJ2-5; TRBD1 aligns across 7 bases. The V segment lost 3 bases and the J segment 0 bases; nucleotides outside the gene matches: 4. CDR1 is SNHLY, CDR2 FYNNEI, per germline. The CDR3 contains 15 residues. The CDR3 sequence: CASSDVQGYQETQYF. The DNA of the CDR3 is TGTGCCAGCAGTGACGTACAGGGGTACCAAGAGACCCAGTACTTC.

The J gene is TRBJ2-2, the V gene TRBV5-5, with 9 bases identical to TRBD2. From germline, CDR1 is SGHKS and CDR2 YYEKEE (reference sequence). The CDR3 is made up of 17 amino acids. Germline trimming cut 3 bases from V and 3 bases from J; bases unmatched to any gene: 9. In nucleotides, the CDR3 is TGTGCCAGCAGCTCACCAGAGACTAGCGGCTACACCGGGGAGCTGTTTTTT. This gives the protein CASSSPETSGYTGELFF.

The chain combines TRBV4-3 with TRBJ2-3; no clear D. CDR1 and CDR2 from the germline V gene are LGHNA and YSLEER. This CDR3 spans 15 amino acids. V was clipped by 2 bases and J by 0 bases, with 9 bases between them. The DNA for the CDR3 is TGCGCCAGCAGCCAATCGCGGACCAGCACAGATACGCAGTATTTT. Translated, it gives CASSQSRTSTDTQYF.

This clone was found a few times. The genes are TRBV12-3 or TRBV12-4 and TRBJ2-3, with D uncertain. Trimming took off 5 bases at V and 4 bases at J, with 4 bases between the two ends. The CDR3 is 11 residues long. DNA of the CDR3: TGTGCCAGCAGTGAAGCAGATACGCAGTATTTT. It is translated as CASSEADTQYF.

With regard to this clone: The junction departs from germline at one end; a sequencing error may be responsible. The gene calls are TRBV29-1 and TRBJ2-3; possibly TRBD1 for D (5 bases). Germline V lookup: CDR1 SQVTM, CDR2 ANQGSEA. The CDR3 consists of 13 residues. The CDR3 region is CSERRGNTDTQYF. Written as DNA, the CDR3 is TGTTCTGAGAGAAGGGGAAACACAGATACGCAGTATTTT.

The chain has TRBV6-6 and TRBJ2-7; D unresolved. The length of the CDR3 is 14 residues. The V and J ends lost 7 bases and 0 bases respectively, with 13 bases between them. Per the germline V gene, CDR1 is MNHNY and CDR2 is SVGAGI (reference sequence). The CDR3 nucleotides read TGTGCCAGCACGGTCACCTTGAGCTCCTACGAGCAGTACTTC. As protein: CASTVTLSSYEQYF.

The V call is TRBV6-2 or TRBV6-3, the J call TRBJ2-7; D is unclear. With 5 bases removed from V and 3 bases from J, the gap between germline ends came to 11 bases. The CDR3 runs 13 residues. Germline V lookup: CDR1 MNHEY, CDR2 SVGEGT. The CDR3 reads CASSPVESYEQYF. The CDR3 nucleotides are TGTGCCAGCAGTCCCGTGGAGAGCTACGAGCAGTACTTC.

The J gene is TRBJ2-1, the V gene TRBV12-5; D perhaps matches TRBD2 (7 bases). The germline V gene has CDR1 LGHNT and CDR2 FRNRAP. Trimming took off 1 base at V and 2 bases at J, with 15 bases between the two ends. The CDR3 consists of 17 residues. CDR3 nucleotide sequence: TGTGCTAGTGGTTTGGGTTACAGGGAGGGGGCCTACAATGAGCAGTTCTTC. Translating it yields CASGLGYREGAYNEQFF.

The J gene is TRBJ2-7, the V gene TRBV5-5; TRBD1 matches 9 bases. V gave up 4 bases and J gave up 4 bases; unmatched junction bases: 6. Germline V gene sequence: CDR1 SGHKS, CDR2 YYEKEE (reference sequence). The CDR3 runs to 14 residues. CDR3 in amino acids: CASSGGTGLYEQYF. The CDR3 DNA follows: TGTGCCAGCAGCGGTGGGACAGGGTTATACGAGCAGTACTTC. Supplemented by reference TRBV5-5 and TRBJ2-7, the full variable domain reads DAGVTQSPTHLIKTRGQQVTLRCSPISGHKSVSWYQQVLGQGPQFIFQYYEKEERGRGNFPDRFSARQFPNYSSELNVNALLLGDSALYLCASSGGTGLYEQYFGPGTRLTVT.

In the case of this clone: Other DNA sequences of this sample code for an identical CDR3. The chain employs TRBV3-1 (or the pseudogene TRBV3-2) and TRBJ2-7; 9 nucleotides agree with TRBD2. This CDR3 has 14 amino acids. Germline V CDR1 and CDR2: LGHDT, YNNKEL (reference sequence). With V trimmed by 6 bases and J by 0 bases, 3 bases remained unmatched. CDR3 in amino acids: CASSPSGTSYEQYF. The CDR3 DNA follows: TGTGCCAGCAGTCCTAGCGGGACCTCCTACGAGCAGTACTTC.

The chain employs TRBV7-2 and TRBJ2-5; the D is unclear. This CDR3 is 13 amino acids long. CDR1 is SGHTA, CDR2 FQGNSA, per germline. The germline V and J ends were trimmed by 3 bases and 3 bases, with 8 bases remaining between them. This CDR3 reads CASSFQQKETQYF. CDR3 DNA: TGTGCCAGCAGCTTCCAACAGAAAGAGACCCAGTACTTC.

J is TRBJ2-7 and V is TRBV5-4, with 11 bases that match TRBD1. Germline V lookup: CDR1 SGHNT, CDR2 YYREEE (reference sequence). V shed 1 base, J shed 2 bases, and the junction held 2 bases outside the gene matches. This CDR3 comprises 15 residues. CDR3 sequence (DNA): TGTGCCAGCAGCTTGCCGGGACAGGGGGCCTACGAGCAGTACTTC. Encoded protein: CASSLPGQGAYEQYF.

The rearrangement links TRBV2 to TRBJ2-7, with 7 positions matching TRBD1. Germline V CDR1 and CDR2: SNHLY, FYNNEI. This CDR3 is 14 amino acids long. V shed 5 bases and J 5 bases; nucleotides not matched to a gene: 9. CDR3 sequence: CASSRQGVYDEQYF. For the CDR3, the DNA is TGTGCCAGCAGTAGACAGGGCGTATATGACGAGCAGTACTTC.

The genes are TRBV5-8 and TRBJ1-1; D not certain. Trimming left V 0 bases short and J 4 bases short, with 10 bases between. Germline loops: CDR1 SGHTS, CDR2 YDEGEE. The CDR3 has 14 residues. The CDR3 nucleotides are TGTGCCAGCAGCTTGGCTACACAAACCACTGAAGCTTTCTTT. Its translation is CASSLATQTTEAFF.

The J gene is TRBJ2-1, the V gene TRBV5-8; 10 bases agree with TRBD2. CDR1 is SGHTS and CDR2 is YDEGEE in the germline V gene. V was clipped by 3 bases and J by 8 bases; unmatched bases: 5. The CDR3 is made up of 14 amino acids. The CDR3 bases are TGTGCCAGCAGCTGGGCCGGGACTAGCGATGAGCAGTTCTTC. Amino acid sequence: CASSWAGTSDEQFF.